What follows describes a single T cell receptor (beta chain). The data derive from a study of blood T cell repertoires in COVID-19. Study in general: Material from acute and convalescent COVID-19 was sourced from the United States, Italy and Spain.

From germline, CDR1 is MNHEY and CDR2 SVGAGI. V was trimmed by 5 bases and J by 0 bases, leaving 13 bases between them. This CDR3 contains 15 residues. Per the original data handling: Estimation of nucleated cell counts was performed using reference gene primer amplification. The protocol was immunoSEQ multiplex PCR, while the TCRdb copy is restricted to in-frame clones and leaves out a portion. V, J and clone size reflect that table, while D and trimming were determined from the DNA. The profile shows 70,000 to 100,000 clones, approximately 88% of them singletons. Patients of the Seattle cohort, enrolled during active infection, were followed longitudinally.

The V gene is TRBV6-5, the J gene TRBJ2-5; possibly TRBD1 for D (6 bases). The sequenced sample consisted of peripheral blood. This TCR derives from a man between 50 and 59 years old with COVID-19, enrolled during active disease. The CDR3 loop reads CASSQDSQYQETQYF. The CDR3 DNA follows: TGTGCCAGCAGTCAGGACAGCCAGTACCAAGAGACCCAGTACTTC.